The 28 T cell receptor beta chains listed next were all sequenced from one sample in a study of identical twins. TCRdb independently ran MiXCR on the 5' RACE reads; one entry per CDR3 protein. This table has over 600,000 distinct CDR3 sequences, roughly 20% appearing once. The data also belong to a second study, concerning T cells expressing NK-cell markers.

The sample comprised PBMCs. The receptors shown here come from a woman between 18 and 30 years old in good health.

Only a few counts were recorded for this clonotype. The chain employs TRBV12-3 or TRBV12-4 and TRBJ2-1, with D tentatively TRBD2 (5 bases). There are 16 residues in the CDR3. With 3 bases removed from V and 8 bases from J, the gap between germline ends came to 20 bases. This CDR3 reads CASSFPPRESGYEQFF. CDR3 nucleotide sequence: TGTGCCAGCAGTTTTCCCCCCCGGGAATCGGGGTATGAGCAGTTCTTC.

This clonotype has only a few counts. The V and J genes are TRBV20-1 and TRBJ2-1; 9 bases agree with TRBD2. Germline CDR1 and CDR2: DFQATT and SNEGSKA (reference sequence). This CDR3 is 14 amino acids long. V shed 5 bases and J 6 bases; nucleotides not matched to a gene: 8. This CDR3 reads CSAFSGRGSNEQFF. The CDR3 DNA reads TGCAGTGCTTTTAGCGGGAGAGGTAGCAATGAGCAGTTCTTC.

For this clonotype: An end of the junction differs from the germline gene, which may be a read error. The CDR3 coding sequence is TGCGCCAGCAGCCATAGGGGCGTCACCGGGGAGCTGGTTTTT. This gives the protein CASSHRGVTGELVF. V is TRBV3-1 and J is TRBJ2-2; either TRBD1 or TRBD2 may fit D (5 bases each). The CDR3 is 14 amino acids. CDR1 is LGHDT, CDR2 YNNKEL, per germline (reference sequence).

This clonotype was observed many times. The chain links TRBV12-3 or TRBV12-4 to TRBJ1-2; TRBD1 might be the D (5 bases). The V and J ends lost 7 bases and 1 base respectively, with 7 bases between them. The CDR3 totals 12 residues. Written as DNA, the CDR3 is TGTGCCAGCACCAGGGATAACTATGGCTACACCTTC. It codes for CASTRDNYGYTF.

This clonotype has just a few counts. The rearrangement uses TRBV7-9 and TRBJ2-7, with TRBD1 identical over 10 bases. Trimming removed 2 bases from V and 4 bases from J; junction bases left unmatched: 11. This CDR3 comprises 17 residues. CDR1 SEHNR and CDR2 FQNEAQ come from the germline V gene (reference sequence). CDR3 in amino acids: CASSLQFSGTGEYEQYF. The CDR3 region has the DNA TGTGCCAGCAGCTTACAGTTCTCGGGGACAGGGGAGTACGAGCAGTACTTC. The full variable domain, with the rest looked up from reference TRBV7-9 and TRBJ2-7, is DTGVSQNPRHKITKRGQNVTFRCDPISEHNRLYWYRQTLGQGPEFLTYFQNEAQLEKSRLLSDRFSAERPKGSFSTLEIQRTEQGDSAMYLCASSLQFSGTGEYEQYFGPGTRLTVT.

V is TRBV4-1 and J is TRBJ2-1; weak D call: TRBD2 (7 bases). CDR3 length: 14 residues. The V end lost 6 bases, the J end lost 4 bases, and 13 bases lay between the germline ends. Germline CDR1 reads MGHRA; CDR2 reads YSYEKL. The CDR3 loop reads CASRRGGSYNEQFF. As DNA, the CDR3 is TGCGCCAGCAGAAGGGGGGGGTCTTACAATGAGCAGTTCTTC.

Only a few counts were recorded for this clonotype. The chain joins TRBV20-1 to TRBJ2-3; TRBD1 is a possible D gene (6 bases). The CDR3 runs to 14 residues. V was clipped by 5 bases and J by 0 bases, with 12 bases between them. The V gene's germline CDR1 is DFQATT and CDR2 SNEGSKA (reference sequence). Written as DNA, the CDR3 is TGCAGTGCTGGGGACACCTCTAGCACAGATACGCAGTATTTT. It is translated as CSAGDTSSTDTQYF.

This clonotype occurred many times. The genes are TRBV5-1 and TRBJ1-2; no clear D. V was shortened by 1 base and J by 4 bases, with 14 bases between the two germline ends. The length of the CDR3 is 15 residues. Germline V gene lookup returns CDR1 SGHRS and CDR2 YFSETQ. The CDR3 loop is CASSLSADRAYGYTF. The CDR3 nucleotides are TGCGCCAGCAGCTTGTCGGCAGACCGAGCCTATGGCTACACCTTC.

The table lists this clonotype with many counts. V usage is TRBV12-3 or TRBV12-4 and J usage is TRBJ1-1; weak D call: TRBD1 (5 bases). The CDR3 spans 13 residues. V lost 3 bases and J 5 bases, leaving 10 bases between the germline ends. CDR3 coding DNA: TGTGCCAGCAGTTTGGGGCCCTGGACTGAAGCTTTCTTT. Translating it yields CASSLGPWTEAFF.

V usage is TRBV20-1 and J usage is TRBJ2-2; D gene unclear. This CDR3 contains 15 residues. Between the trimmed V and J ends, which lost 3 bases and 4 bases, there was a span of 15 bases. The germline gives CDR1 DFQATT, CDR2 SNEGSKA (reference sequence). The chain's CDR3 is CSARGQGSSTGELFF. In DNA form, the CDR3 reads TGCAGTGCTAGGGGTCAAGGCTCGAGCACCGGGGAGCTGTTTTTT.

The genes are TRBV7-9 and TRBJ2-5; tentatively, D is TRBD1 or TRBD2 (5 bases each). V gave up 5 bases and J gave up 2 bases, with 15 bases separating them. The V gene's germline CDR1 is SEHNR and CDR2 FQNEAQ (reference sequence). This CDR3 comprises 15 residues. The CDR3 loop is CASSPRQRLQETQYF. CDR3 DNA: TGTGCCAGCAGCCCGAGACAGCGACTACAAGAGACCCAGTACTTC.

The chain links TRBV14 to TRBJ2-1; D unresolved. This CDR3 comprises 12 residues. The germline V gene has CDR1 SGHDN and CDR2 FVKESK. Deletions cut 1 base from V and 8 bases from J, with 6 bases between. The CDR3 DNA follows: TGTGCCAGCAGCCAAGGTCCGGATGAGCAGTTCTTC. The encoded protein is CASSQGPDEQFF.

The gene calls are TRBV18 and TRBJ2-1; D not resolved. The germline V and J ends were trimmed by 6 bases and 9 bases, with 12 bases remaining between them. The CDR3 contains 12 residues. Per germline, CDR1 KGHSH and CDR2 LQKENI. CDR3 protein: CASSLAETEQFF. The CDR3 DNA sequence: TGTGCCAGCTCCCTGGCCGAGACTGAGCAGTTCTTC.

The rearrangement joins TRBV15 to TRBJ2-3; TRBD1 agrees at 11 bases. Germline V CDR1 and CDR2: LNHNV, YYDKDF (reference sequence). V lost 1 base to trimming and J lost 5 bases; unmatched junction nucleotides: 8. The CDR3 length is 17 residues. For the CDR3, the DNA is TGTGCCACCAGCAGAGGTTCGGGACAGGGGGAGTTAGATACGCAGTATTTT. Translation: CATSRGSGQGELDTQYF. Variable domain in full (rest from reference TRBV15 and TRBJ2-3): DAMVIQNPRYQVTQFGKPVTLSCSQTLNHNVMYWYQQKSSQAPKLLFHYYDKDFNNEADTPDNFQSRRPNTSFCFLDIRSPGLGDTAMYLCATSRGSGQGELDTQYFGPGTRLTVL.

The genes are TRBV6-1 and TRBJ2-6; perhaps TRBD1 as D (5 bases). The ends were cut back, 6 bases at V and 2 bases at J, with 11 bases in the middle. CDR1 is MNHNS and CDR2 is SASEGT in the germline V gene. The CDR3 runs 15 residues. Written as DNA, the CDR3 is TGTGCCAGCAGCTCAGGGAACCCTGGGGCCAACGTCCTGACTTTC. Its translation: CASSSGNPGANVLTF.

The rearrangement joins TRBV4-2 to TRBJ1-1, with 8 positions matching TRBD1. The germline gives CDR1 LGHNA, CDR2 YNFKEQ. V shed 0 bases and J 5 bases; nucleotides not matched to a gene: 8. The CDR3 runs to 16 residues. In nucleotides, the CDR3 is TGTGCCAGCAGCCAAGAGTGGAGACAGGGGTTGACTGAAGCTTTCTTT. This sequence encodes CASSQEWRQGLTEAFF.

This clonotype was counted ten times or more. The DNA for the CDR3 is TGTGCCATCAGTGAGAGACTAGCGGGGGGGGTCCCCTACAATGAGCAGTTCTTC. Its translation: CAISERLAGGVPYNEQFF. The chain uses TRBV10-3 and TRBJ2-1, with TRBD2 matching over 14 bases. Germline-derived CDR1 and CDR2 are ENHRY and SYGVKD. V lost 2 bases, J lost 2 bases, and 5 bases stayed unmatched. The CDR3 consists of 18 residues.

The V and J genes are TRBV7-2 and TRBJ2-5; D unresolved. The germline V and J ends were trimmed by 5 bases and 1 base, with 17 bases remaining between them. CDR1 and CDR2 (germline): SGHTA, FQGNSA. The CDR3 is made up of 16 amino acids. The CDR3 protein is CASSQPLLGLQETQYF. For the CDR3, the DNA is TGTGCCAGCAGCCAGCCCCTCCTGGGCCTCCAAGAGACCCAGTACTTC.

This clonotype was detected a few times. The chain is built from TRBV4-2 and TRBJ2-5; 10 positions agree with TRBD2. CDR1 is LGHNA and CDR2 is YNFKEQ in the germline V gene. This CDR3 contains 17 residues. Germline trimming cut 0 bases from V and 4 bases from J; bases unmatched to any gene: 8. Here the CDR3 reads CASSQEPAGGLRETQYF. The CDR3 DNA sequence: TGTGCCAGCAGCCAAGAGCCAGCGGGGGGGCTTCGAGAGACCCAGTACTTC.

This clonotype was recorded a few times. This chain joins TRBV6-2 or TRBV6-3 and TRBJ2-1; D perhaps matches TRBD2 (5 bases). Trimming cost V 11 bases and J 8 bases, with 19 bases left between them. The CDR3 sequence is 13 residues long. Germline V gene data show CDR1 as MNHEY and CDR2 as SVGEGT. CDR3 bases: TGTGCCGGAAGACTATCTGGGATCCATGAGCAGTTCTTC. Its translation is CAGRLSGIHEQFF.

The rearrangement uses TRBV5-6 and TRBJ1-2; 7 bases align to TRBD1. CDR3 length: 13 amino acids. With V trimmed by 4 bases and J by 5 bases, 5 bases remained unmatched. Germline assignment: CDR1 SGHDT and CDR2 YYEEEE. The CDR3 region has the DNA TGTGCCAGCAGCGGGGGACAGACTTATGGCTACACCTTC. It translates to CASSGGQTYGYTF.

This rearrangement joins TRBV27 to TRBJ1-5, with unresolved D. The V gene's germline CDR1 is MNHEY and CDR2 SMNVEV (reference sequence). The CDR3 has 12 residues. V was cut by 3 bases and J by 3 bases, with 3 bases left in between. The CDR3 protein is CASSFYNQPQHF. The CDR3 nucleotides are TGTGCCAGCAGTTTTTACAATCAGCCCCAGCATTTT.

The chain links TRBV7-2 to TRBJ1-2, with D possibly matching TRBD1 (5 bases). The CDR3 sequence is 14 residues long. Trimming stripped 3 bases from V and 3 bases from J, with 11 bases between. Germline CDR1 SGHTA, CDR2 FQGNSA. The CDR3 nucleotides are TGTGCCAGCAGCTTCCAGGGATTGGACTATGGCTACACCTTC. Translating it yields CASSFQGLDYGYTF.

This clonotype was detected a few times. This chain uses TRBV5-1 with TRBJ2-7; D might be TRBD1 (5 bases). Germline CDR1 and CDR2: SGHRS and YFSETQ. Trimming took off 4 bases at V and 8 bases at J, with 16 bases between the two ends. This CDR3 region has 13 residues. The CDR3 spells CASSVQTMGQQYF. DNA for the CDR3: TGCGCCAGCAGCGTGCAAACTATGGGGCAGCAGTACTTC.

V usage is TRBV6-5 and J usage is TRBJ1-6, with a possible D match to TRBD1 (6 bases). Per germline, CDR1 MNHEY and CDR2 SVGAGI. The length of the CDR3 is 17 residues. V lost 0 bases and J lost 2, with 11 bases in between. Here the CDR3 DNA reads TGTGCCAGCAGTTACTCCCGGGACACTGCCTATAATTCACCCCTCCACTTT. Translation: CASSYSRDTAYNSPLHF.

This clonotype was seen repeatedly, ten times or more. The chain employs TRBV5-1 and TRBJ1-1, with 8 nucleotides matching TRBD1. V lost 4 bases and J lost 4; bases outside the gene matches: 9. The CDR3 has 15 residues. Germline values: CDR1 SGHRS, CDR2 YFSETQ. The CDR3 reads CASSDNPGGGTEAFF. The CDR3 bases are TGCGCCAGCAGCGACAACCCAGGGGGCGGCACTGAAGCTTTCTTT.

CDR3 bases: TGTGCCAGCAGTTTATCTTTCCTCCAGCCCCAGCATTTT. Translation: CASSLSFLQPQHF. The chain links TRBV27 to TRBJ1-5; no definite D call. Germline CDR1 MNHEY, CDR2 SMNVEV (reference sequence). Trimming shortened V by 0 bases and J by 7 bases, and 7 bases separated the two germline ends. The CDR3 runs 13 residues.

The chain couples TRBV20-1 to TRBJ2-3; 7 bases are a match to TRBD2. This CDR3 spans 15 amino acids. CDR1 and CDR2 (germline): DFQATT, SNEGSKA (reference sequence). J was trimmed by 3 bases and V by 4 bases; bases with no gene match: 10. The CDR3 coding sequence is TGCAGTGCTACTGGGGGGGAAGCCATGACAGATACGCAGTATTTT. Its translation: CSATGGEAMTDTQYF.